What follows is one T cell receptor (beta chain) and its context. Per germline, CDR1 DFQATT and CDR2 SNEGSKA (reference sequence). V lost 3 bases, J lost 6 bases, and 4 bases stayed unmatched. The CDR3 has 13 amino acids. The data were taken from a study of human T cells and chemical hapten exposure. As for time point: patch test 3, about 24 weeks after DPC sensitization. Stated treatment: therapeutic diphenylcyclopropenone sensitization with weekly scalp DPC. Donors were 18 to 70-year-old alopecia patients suitable for DPC. MiXCR, applied by TCRdb to the RACE reads, yields one record per CDR3 protein. Found here are about 170,000 distinct CDR3 sequences, approximately 30% of them singletons; the top ten hold about 2.1%.

The rearrangement uses TRBV20-1 and TRBJ1-1; 10 bases align to TRBD1. The starting material was whole blood, obtained in connection with sensitization to the hapten diphenylcyclopropenone (DPC). The clonotype originates from a woman aged 18-30 years with alopecia areata. Some clones in this sample may be carry-over from other donors' samples. The CDR3 DNA sequence: TGCAGTGCTAGGTCGACAGGGGGCCCTGAAGCTTTCTTT. This gives the protein CSARSTGGPEAFF.